This TCR beta chain was captured in a study of T-cell memory formation after mild COVID-19. This clonotype was picked up a small number of times. Its specificity is unknown. The CDR3 runs 13 residues. The V end lost 6 bases, the J end lost 2 bases, and 9 bases lay between the germline ends. The germline V gene encodes CDR1 MNHEY and CDR2 SVGEGT. TCRdb re-called the 5' RACE reads with MiXCR, one entry per CDR3 protein. The sample includes nearly 40,000 distinct CDR3 sequences, about 6.1% of them seen just once. Study-wide points: A subset of responding clones appeared in pre-infection memory, suggesting cross-reactive memory joined. Among contracting clones, CD4+ were mainly CM/EM and CD8+ enriched in EMRA.

This TCR was sampled from an adult who had mild COVID-19 (a few samples of this study predate the infection). Cell type and time point are not known. The sequenced sample was PBMCs or a T cell subset sorted from them (not recorded which). The chain links TRBV6-2 or TRBV6-3 to TRBJ2-3; the D gene could be TRBD1 or TRBD2 (5 bases each). CDR3: CASRFGTTDTQYF. CDR3 nucleotides: TGTGCCAGCAGGTTTGGGACCACAGATACGCAGTATTTT.